Each of the 27 T cell receptor beta chains below was sequenced from the same sample in a study of blood T cell repertoires in COVID-19. Sequenced by immunoSEQ multiplex PCR; TCRdb stores in-frame clones only, minus some. Of about 45,000 clones listed, around 89% were seen once; the top ten hold more than 5%. The sample consisted of peripheral blood. These receptor sequences come from a human donor in a cohort sampled during active COVID-19.

This clone was counted a single time. The rearrangement joins TRBV4-3 to TRBJ2-5; 8 bases align to TRBD2. CDR3 length: 18 residues. V shed 4 bases, J shed 1 base, and the junction held 14 bases outside the gene matches. Germline CDR1 and CDR2: LGHNA and YSLEER. CDR3 loop: CASSLRLAYGLGQETQYF. The CDR3 DNA follows: TGCGCCAGCAGCCTGAGACTAGCGTATGGTTTAGGCCAAGAGACCCAGTACTTC.

The gene calls are TRBV10-3 and TRBJ2-2, with 9 positions matching TRBD2. The CDR3 is 17 amino acids. CDR1 and CDR2 (germline): ENHRY, SYGVKD. The V segment lost 6 bases and the J segment 5 bases; nucleotides outside the gene matches: 13. DNA for the CDR3: TGTGCCATCAGGGATAAGCCGGGACTAGCAGGGACCGGGGAGCTGTTTTTT. As protein: CAIRDKPGLAGTGELFF.

The V gene is TRBV6-2 or TRBV6-3, the J gene TRBJ2-2; D is possibly TRBD1 (6 bases). The CDR3 is made up of 17 amino acids. Trimming shortened V by 1 base and J by 1 base, and 13 bases separated the two germline ends. CDR1 and CDR2 (germline): MNHEY, SVGEGT. The CDR3: CASSYLTGTLNTGELFF. CDR3 coding DNA: TGTGCCAGCAGTTACTTAACCGGGACACTGAACACCGGGGAGCTGTTTTTT.

This clone has a single count. This rearrangement joins TRBV5-4 to TRBJ1-2; possible D gene TRBD1, 6 bases. Trimming pared 1 base from V and 3 bases from J, leaving 10 bases between. This CDR3 region has 14 residues. CDR1 SGHNT and CDR2 YYREEE come from the germline V gene (reference sequence). CDR3 DNA sequence: TGTGCCAGCAGCTTGCCAGGGGCAGACTATGGCTACACCTTC. Translating gives CASSLPGADYGYTF.

The V gene is TRBV13, the J gene TRBJ2-1; TRBD2 matches at 8 bases. The CDR3 has 17 residues. The junction had 17 bases not matched to a gene; V was cut back by 5 bases and J by 8 bases. Germline lookup yields CDR1 PRHDT and CDR2 FYEKMQ (reference sequence). The CDR3 spells CASSPPGGVPKSDEQFF. CDR3 DNA: TGTGCCAGCAGCCCCCCCGGGGGGGTCCCTAAGTCTGATGAGCAGTTCTTC.

The gene calls are TRBV3-1 (or the pseudogene TRBV3-2) and TRBJ2-1, with a weak D call TRBD2 (6 bases). CDR3 size: 13 residues. Germline V CDR1 and CDR2: LGHDT, YNNKEL (reference sequence). V lost 9 bases, J lost 9 bases, and 18 bases lay in between. The chain's CDR3 is CASLLRERGEQFF. The CDR3 DNA is TGTGCCAGTCTTCTCCGGGAGAGGGGTGAGCAGTTCTTC.

The V and J genes are TRBV5-1 and TRBJ2-3, with 13 bases aligning to TRBD2. The CDR3 covers 16 residues. CDR1 SGHRS and CDR2 YFSETQ come from the germline V gene. J was trimmed by 4 bases and V by 4 bases; bases with no gene match: 6. This CDR3 reads CASSGGLAGLSDTQYF. In DNA, the CDR3 is TGCGCCAGCAGCGGGGGACTAGCGGGACTCTCAGATACGCAGTATTTT.

On this clone itself: This specimen includes other DNA sequences encoding the same CDR3. The chain joins TRBV2 to TRBJ1-2, with 11 bases identical to TRBD1. The CDR3 length is 13 residues. Germline V gene data show CDR1 as SNHLY and CDR2 as FYNNEI. J gave up 8 bases and V 5 bases, and 4 bases lay outside the gene matches. CDR3 nucleotide sequence: TGTGCCAGCAGTCCAGGACAGGGGGCCGGCTACACCTTC. Protein product: CASSPGQGAGYTF.

The rearrangement joins TRBV11-2 to TRBJ2-7; TRBD2 agrees at 12 bases. The CDR3 is made up of 15 amino acids. With 6 bases clipped from V and 1 base from J, the junction kept 4 bases outside the gene matches. Germline values: CDR1 SGHAT, CDR2 FQNNGV. CDR3 residues: CASSLTSGGSYEQYF. CDR3 bases: TGTGCCAGCAGTCTGACTAGCGGGGGTTCCTACGAGCAGTACTTC.

The chain uses TRBV21-1 and TRBJ2-5; the table gives TRBD1 as D, unverified against the DNA. TRBV21-1 is given as a pseudogene. The CDR3 consists of 16 residues. CDR3 protein: CASSKARNRGGETQYF. CDR3 bases: TGTGCCAGCAGCAAAGCTCGGAACAGGGGTGGCGAGACCCAGTACTTC.

The V and J genes are TRBV6-5 and TRBJ1-1; D possibly corresponds to TRBD1 (5 bases). The CDR3 runs 14 residues. Trimming left V 7 bases short and J 6 bases short, with 18 bases between. The germline CDR1 and CDR2 sequences are MNHEY and SVGAGI. The CDR3 reads CASMGGGNRAEAFF. The CDR3 DNA reads as TGTGCCAGCATGGGCGGGGGGAATCGGGCTGAAGCTTTCTTT.

The rearrangement joins TRBV30 to TRBJ2-5; 11 nucleotides align to TRBD2. CDR1 GTSNPN and CDR2 SVGIG come from the germline V gene (reference sequence). V lost 1 base, J lost 4 bases, and 5 bases stayed unmatched. The CDR3 loop spans 15 amino acids. CDR3 sequence reads: CAWSEFGLAGETQYF. The CDR3 DNA follows: TGTGCCTGGAGTGAATTCGGACTAGCGGGAGAGACCCAGTACTTC.

The rearrangement uses TRBV10-3 and TRBJ2-1, with 8 bases fitting TRBD2. The CDR3 runs 15 residues. V lost 8 bases, J lost 5 bases, and 11 bases stayed unmatched. Germline CDR1 and CDR2: ENHRY and SYGVKD. The CDR3 DNA reads as TGTGCCATCGGTGGAGTCGCGGGAGGTGACAATGAGCAGTTCTTC. Residues: CAIGGVAGGDNEQFF.

The chain employs TRBV5-5 and TRBJ2-5, with 7 nucleotides matching TRBD2. Germline trimming cut 2 bases from V and 5 bases from J; bases unmatched to any gene: 6. CDR3 length: 14 amino acids. Germline V lookup: CDR1 SGHKS, CDR2 YYEKEE (reference sequence). The CDR3 here is CASSFVTSWETQYF. The CDR3 DNA sequence: TGTGCCAGCAGCTTCGTGACTAGCTGGGAGACCCAGTACTTC. The full variable domain, with the rest looked up from reference TRBV5-5 and TRBJ2-5, is DAGVTQSPTHLIKTRGQQVTLRCSPISGHKSVSWYQQVLGQGPQFIFQYYEKEERGRGNFPDRFSARQFPNYSSELNVNALLLGDSALYLCASSFVTSWETQYFGPGTRLLVL.

The chain joins TRBV9 to TRBJ1-3; D is undetermined. The V gene's germline CDR1 is SGDLS and CDR2 YYNGEE. V lost 4 bases, J lost 1 base, and 18 bases lay in between. The CDR3 loop spans 17 amino acids. CDR3 loop: CASSLSTGSISGNTIYF. CDR3 nucleotide sequence: TGTGCCAGCAGCCTATCGACCGGGTCAATTTCTGGAAACACCATATATTTT.

The CDR3 region is CASSESTGVLTLPAYF. CDR3 nucleotide sequence: TGCGCCAGCAGTGAGTCGACGGGGGTCCTCACCTTACCGGCGTATTTT. The gene calls are TRBV10-1 and TRBJ2-3; a weak D match, TRBD2 (6 bases). CDR1 is WNHNN and CDR2 is SYGVQD in the germline V gene (reference sequence). This CDR3 spans 16 amino acids. Trimming left V 0 bases short and J 14 bases short, with 24 bases between.

The chain uses TRBV9 and TRBJ2-1; D perhaps matches TRBD2 (7 bases). The germline V gene encodes CDR1 SGDLS and CDR2 YYNGEE. V was pared by 0 bases and J by 4 bases, with 14 bases between. CDR3 length: 16 residues. For the CDR3, the DNA is TGTGCCAGCAGCGTAGCTGGGGGGGGCGCGTACAATGAGCAGTTCTTC. It codes for CASSVAGGGAYNEQFF. Variable domain in full (rest from reference TRBV9 and TRBJ2-1): DSGVTQTPKHLITATGQRVTLRCSPRSGDLSVYWYQQSLDQGLQFLIQYYNGEERAKGNILERFSAQQFPDLHSELNLSSLELGDSALYFCASSVAGGGAYNEQFFGPGTRLTVL.

This clone was observed a handful of times. The chain uses TRBV4-3 and TRBJ2-2; D is ambiguous. From germline, CDR1 is LGHNA and CDR2 YSLEER. The CDR3 length is 14 residues. V lost 0 bases and J 1 base, leaving 3 bases between the germline ends. The CDR3 nucleotides are TGCGCCAGCAGCCAAGACGTGAACACCGGGGAGCTGTTTTTT. Residues: CASSQDVNTGELFF.

This chain connects TRBV5-1 to TRBJ2-1; TRBD1 is a possible D gene (6 bases). V lost 1 base to trimming and J lost 4 bases, with 18 bases between them. The CDR3 consists of 17 residues. Germline V gene sequence: CDR1 SGHRS, CDR2 YFSETQ. The CDR3 loop reads CASSLHPGDQGYNEQFF. The CDR3 bases are TGCGCCAGCAGCTTGCACCCAGGGGATCAGGGGTACAATGAGCAGTTCTTC.

This chain joins TRBV18 and TRBJ1-3; D call uncertain. CDR3 size: 15 residues. With 3 bases removed from V and 0 bases from J, the gap between germline ends came to 9 bases. The germline V gene encodes CDR1 KGHSH and CDR2 LQKENI. CDR3 loop: CASSPPSVSGNTIYF. As DNA, the CDR3 is TGTGCCAGCTCACCCCCCAGCGTCTCTGGAAACACCATATATTTT.

J is TRBJ2-6 and V is TRBV9, with D possibly being TRBD2 (5 bases). This CDR3 contains 16 residues. The germline V gene encodes CDR1 SGDLS and CDR2 YYNGEE. V gave up 2 bases and J gave up 4 bases, with 13 bases separating them. The DNA for the CDR3 is TGTGCCAGCAGCGTCTTAGGTGGAGGAGGGGCCAACGTCCTGACTTTC. Translating gives CASSVLGGGGANVLTF.

The chain couples TRBV3-1 (or the pseudogene TRBV3-2) to TRBJ1-5; a possible D gene is TRBD1 (6 bases). Germline V gene sequence: CDR1 LGHDT, CDR2 YNNKEL (reference sequence). The V end was cut by 0 bases, the J end by 0 bases, with 12 bases between. The CDR3 spans 17 residues. The CDR3 loop reads CASSQDPNRDSNQPQHF. The CDR3 DNA reads as TGTGCCAGCAGCCAAGATCCAAACAGGGATAGCAATCAGCCCCAGCATTTT.

The chain couples TRBV6-5 to TRBJ2-7; D unresolved. The CDR3 runs to 15 residues. Deletions cut 0 bases from V and 3 bases from J, with 12 bases between. Germline V gene sequence: CDR1 MNHEY, CDR2 SVGAGI. CDR3 amino acids: CASSYSRAIDYEQYF. The CDR3, as DNA: TGTGCCAGCAGTTACTCGCGAGCAATCGACTACGAGCAGTACTTC.

J is TRBJ1-1 and V is TRBV6-2 or TRBV6-3; 9 nucleotides agree with TRBD1. The CDR3 sequence is 15 residues long. V dropped 2 bases and J dropped 7; count of bases not matched to a gene: 8. Per the germline V gene, CDR1 is MNHEY and CDR2 is SVGEGT. The DNA for the CDR3 is TGTGCCAGCAGTTACAACGCGGACAGGGGAGATGAAGCTTTCTTT. Its protein is CASSYNADRGDEAFF.

The V and J genes are TRBV19 and TRBJ2-7, with TRBD1 as a possible D gene (5 bases). Between the trimmed V and J ends, which lost 6 bases and 1 base, there was a span of 7 bases. Germline V gene data show CDR1 as LNHDA and CDR2 as SQIVND (reference sequence). This CDR3 comprises 12 residues. CDR3 sequence (DNA): TGTGCCAGTAGCACAGGTTCCTACGAGCAGTACTTC. Translation: CASSTGSYEQYF.

The rearrangement links TRBV11-2 to TRBJ2-3; 8 bases are shared with TRBD2. The V and J ends lost 6 bases and 2 bases, in that order; junction bases with no gene match: 10. From germline, CDR1 is SGHAT and CDR2 FQNNGV. The CDR3 extends over 16 amino acids. The DNA for the CDR3 is TGTGCCAGCAGACACTATAGCGGGAAGGTCACAGATACGCAGTATTTT. Protein sequence: CASRHYSGKVTDTQYF.

The V and J genes are TRBV6-2 or TRBV6-3 and TRBJ1-5; TRBD1 is a possible D gene (5 bases). Trimming took off 5 bases at V and 4 bases at J, with 12 bases between the two ends. Looked up from germline, CDR1 is MNHEY and CDR2 is SVGEGT. The CDR3 loop spans 14 amino acids. CDR3 sequence reads: CASSPRDLNQPQHF. The DNA for the CDR3 is TGTGCCAGCAGTCCCCGGGACTTAAATCAGCCCCAGCATTTT.